This T cell receptor beta chain originates from a study of blood T cell repertoires in COVID-19. At the level of the study: Sites across the United States, Italy and Spain contributed samples from acute and convalescent COVID-19.

Libraries were prepared by immunoSEQ multiplex PCR; TCRdb keeps only in-frame clonotypes and omits some of them. The table shows around 250,000 clones, with 70% to 90% occurring only once. What was sequenced was PBMCs or T cells enriched from blood (not recorded which). This clonotype was sampled from a woman aged 45-60 years who had recovered from COVID-19.

DNA of the CDR3: TGTGCCAGCAGGCTCACTAGCGGGACTAACACCGGGGAGCTGTTTTTT. It codes for CASRLTSGTNTGELFF. The chain joins TRBV2 to TRBJ2-2; 10 bases agree with TRBD2. The CDR3 covers 16 residues. V gave up 6 bases and J gave up 2 bases; unmatched junction bases: 6. Germline V gene lookup returns CDR1 SNHLY and CDR2 FYNNEI.